The 25 T cell receptor beta chains below come from one sample, sequenced in a study of blood T cell repertoires in COVID-19. TCRdb's copy holds only in-frame clones and misses some; the assay was immunoSEQ multiplex PCR. This table holds under 200,000 clones, over 70% found once. Source material: peripheral blood. These receptors originate from a man aged 60 to 75 with acute or convalescent COVID-19.

The rearrangement links TRBV7-2 to TRBJ2-7; 9 positions agree with TRBD1. The CDR3 runs to 15 residues. Germline V gene data show CDR1 as SGHTA and CDR2 as FQGNSA. V lost 5 bases to trimming and J lost 6 bases; unmatched junction nucleotides: 11. The CDR3 DNA follows: TGTGCCAGCAGCACACAACAGGGGGCCCTAATCGAGCAGTACTTC. Translated, it gives CASSTQQGALIEQYF.

In this sample, this clone turned up a few times. The V and J genes are TRBV2 and TRBJ1-1; tentatively, D is TRBD1 (6 bases). The CDR3 loop spans 15 amino acids. V was trimmed by 2 bases and J by 0 bases, leaving 10 bases between them. Per the germline V gene, CDR1 is SNHLY and CDR2 is FYNNEI. The CDR3 region has the DNA TGTGCCAGCAGTGAAATGGGACAAGTGAACACTGAAGCTTTCTTT. It is translated as CASSEMGQVNTEAFF.

The chain employs TRBV24-1 and TRBJ2-1; 8 nucleotides line up with TRBD1. The CDR3 runs to 15 residues. In germline, CDR1 is KGHDR, CDR2 SFDVKD. V was pared by 6 bases and J by 2 bases, with 5 bases of the junction left unmatched. The CDR3: CATSPGTGAYNEQFF. CDR3 nucleotides: TGTGCCACCAGTCCCGGGACAGGAGCCTACAATGAGCAGTTCTTC.

The chain recombines TRBV3-1 (or the pseudogene TRBV3-2) with TRBJ2-3; possible D gene TRBD1, 6 bases. The CDR3 consists of 16 residues. Trimming left V 1 base short and J 3 bases short, with 14 bases between. Germline values: CDR1 LGHDT, CDR2 YNNKEL (reference sequence). The CDR3 nucleotides are TGTGCCAGCAGCCAAGGCGCAGGGGTTATAACAGATACGCAGTATTTT. Protein product: CASSQGAGVITDTQYF.

V and J are TRBV7-3 and TRBJ1-2; 9 bases fit TRBD1. Trimming at V came to 2 bases and at J to 5 bases, leaving 6 bases not matched to a gene. The CDR3 loop spans 15 amino acids. CDR1 SGHTA and CDR2 FQGTGA come from the germline V gene. This CDR3 reads CASSLSTGGAYGYTF. CDR3 sequence (DNA): TGTGCCAGCAGCTTATCCACAGGGGGCGCGTATGGCTACACCTTC.

The chain has TRBV19 and TRBJ1-5; 7 nucleotides match TRBD1. The junction had 3 bases not matched to a gene; V was cut back by 6 bases and J by 1 base. This CDR3 comprises 14 residues. Looked up from germline, CDR1 is LNHDA and CDR2 is SQIVND (reference sequence). The CDR3 here is CASRVGQSNQPQHF. The DNA for the CDR3 is TGTGCCAGTAGAGTGGGACAGAGCAATCAGCCCCAGCATTTT.

This sequence joins TRBV5-6 and TRBJ2-4; 7 bases match TRBD2. The CDR3 runs to 11 residues. Germline V gene data show CDR1 as SGHDT and CDR2 as YYEEEE. V lost 0 bases to trimming and J lost 14 bases; unmatched junction nucleotides: 2. CDR3 residues: CASSLGAGEYF. DNA of the CDR3: TGTGCCAGCAGCTTGGGGGCGGGAGAGTACTTC. The full variable domain, with the rest looked up from reference TRBV5-6 and TRBJ2-4, is DAGVTQSPTHLIKTRGQQVTLRCSPKSGHDTVSWYQQALGQGPQFIFQYYEEEERQRGNFPDRFSGHQFPNYSSELNVNALLLGDSALYLCASSLGAGEYFGAGTRLSVL.

This clone has more than one count but fewer than ten. This chain links TRBV5-1 with TRBJ2-6, with no clear D. CDR1 and CDR2 from the germline V gene are SGHRS and YFSETQ. The length of the CDR3 is 14 residues. V gave up 5 bases and J gave up 0 bases, with 6 bases separating them. The CDR3 DNA reads TGCGCCAGCAGAGCCGTCTCTGGGGCCAACGTCCTGACTTTC. The encoded protein is CASRAVSGANVLTF.

This chain's CDR3 is CASTGGGNPQHF. The CDR3 nucleotides are TGTGCCAGCACTGGAGGGGGCAACCCCCAGCATTTT. The rearrangement joins TRBV6-5 to TRBJ1-5; TRBD1 aligns across 7 bases. V shed 7 bases and J 10 bases; nucleotides not matched to a gene: 7. Germline CDR1 is MNHEY and CDR2 is SVGAGI. The CDR3 is made up of 12 amino acids.

The V and J genes are TRBV19 and TRBJ2-1; D might be TRBD1 (5 bases). CDR1 is LNHDA and CDR2 is SQIVND in the germline V gene (reference sequence). V lost 0 bases and J 8 bases, leaving 17 bases between the germline ends. This CDR3 has 16 amino acids. The CDR3 loop reads CASSIDPRVFPHEQFF. CDR3 bases: TGTGCCAGTAGTATAGATCCCAGGGTTTTTCCTCATGAGCAGTTCTTC. The full variable domain, rest sourced from reference TRBV19 and TRBJ2-1, is DGGITQSPKYLFRKEGQNVTLSCEQNLNHDAMYWYRQDPGQGLRLIYYSQIVNDFQKGDIAEGYSVSREKKESFPLTVTSAQKNPTAFYLCASSIDPRVFPHEQFFGPGTRLTVL.

The chain joins TRBV7-3 to TRBJ2-7; D gene unclear. V gave up 8 bases and J gave up 4 bases, with 6 bases separating them. This CDR3 has 10 residues. The germline CDR1 and CDR2 sequences are SGHTA and FQGTGA. CDR3 sequence reads: CASSQYEQYF. CDR3 coding DNA: TGTGCCAGCTCACAATACGAGCAGTACTTC.

This chain joins TRBV10-3 and TRBJ2-1; 8 bases line up with TRBD2. The CDR3 runs 12 residues. Germline CDR1 is ENHRY and CDR2 is SYGVKD. J was trimmed by 6 bases and V by 11 bases; bases with no gene match: 6. The CDR3 loop is CALGTSGNEQFF. CDR3 nucleotide sequence: TGTGCCCTCGGGACTAGTGGCAATGAGCAGTTCTTC.

V usage is TRBV3-1 (or the pseudogene TRBV3-2) and J usage is TRBJ1-4, with 7 nucleotides matching TRBD1. The CDR3 runs to 16 residues. Trimming removed 3 bases from V and 3 bases from J; junction bases left unmatched: 7. CDR1 LGHDT and CDR2 YNNKEL come from the germline V gene (reference sequence). The CDR3 region has the DNA TGTGCCAGCAGCCATCGAGGGGGCGAAGCTAATGAAAAACTGTTTTTT. This translates into CASSHRGGEANEKLFF.

The V call is TRBV5-1, the J call TRBJ1-2, with 11 bases identical to TRBD1. Germline assignment: CDR1 SGHRS and CDR2 YFSETQ. The V and J ends lost 0 bases and 8 bases, in that order; junction bases with no gene match: 6. The CDR3 consists of 15 residues. CDR3 protein: CASSLGGTGGGGYTF. In DNA form, the CDR3 reads TGCGCCAGCAGCTTGGGCGGGACAGGGGGAGGCGGCTACACCTTC.

The genes are TRBV6-5 and TRBJ2-3, with TRBD2 matching 7 bases. Per the germline V gene, CDR1 is MNHEY and CDR2 is SVGAGI. With V trimmed by 0 bases and J by 7 bases, 4 bases remained unmatched. This CDR3 has 14 residues. The CDR3 bases are TGTGCCAGCAGTTACTCCCAGGGACTAAATACGCAGTATTTT. Protein sequence: CASSYSQGLNTQYF.

This clone was detected once. V is TRBV3-1 (or the pseudogene TRBV3-2) and J is TRBJ1-2; possible D gene TRBD1, 5 bases. This CDR3 is 16 amino acids long. Deletions cut 0 bases from V and 4 bases from J, with 15 bases between. Germline V gives CDR1 LGHDT, CDR2 YNNKEL (reference sequence). CDR3 nucleotides: TGTGCCAGCAGCCAAGATCTACTCAGGGCTGGCTATGGCTACACCTTC. This sequence encodes CASSQDLLRAGYGYTF.

This clone was seen only a few times. The V call is TRBV27, the J call TRBJ1-1; TRBD1 matches 8 bases. CDR1 MNHEY and CDR2 SMNVEV come from the germline V gene (reference sequence). The CDR3 has 14 residues. With 6 bases clipped from V and 4 bases from J, the junction kept 7 bases outside the gene matches. As DNA, the CDR3 is TGTGCCAGCAGATCGACAGGGGTTTTCACTGAAGCTTTCTTT. Its translation: CASRSTGVFTEAFF.

The gene calls are TRBV12-5 and TRBJ2-2, with 7 bases that match TRBD2. The length of the CDR3 is 13 residues. The germline CDR1 and CDR2 sequences are LGHNT and FRNRAP. The CDR3 DNA reads TGTGCCAGTCAAGCGGGAACTACCGGGGAGCTGTTTTTT. It encodes CASQAGTTGELFF.

The chain uses TRBV12-2 and TRBJ1-5; the table's D call, TRBD1, was not checked against the DNA. TRBV12-2 is noted as a pseudogene. The CDR3 contains 22 residues. CDR3 nucleotide sequence: TGTGCAAGTCGCCCCGGACGTTTTACCGACAGGGTAGGTGGATATAGCAATCAGCCCCAGCATTTT. As protein: CASRPGRFTDRVGGYSNQPQHF.

The chain has TRBV4-3 and TRBJ2-3, with no clear D. CDR1 is LGHNA, CDR2 YSLEER, per germline. Trimming stripped 0 bases from V and 0 bases from J, with 4 bases between. This CDR3 spans 14 amino acids. The DNA for the CDR3 is TGCGCCAGCAGCCAAGACCGGAGCACAGATACGCAGTATTTT. Its protein is CASSQDRSTDTQYF.

The rearrangement joins TRBV5-1 to TRBJ1-1; 8 positions match TRBD1. With V trimmed by 2 bases and J by 2 bases, 2 bases remained unmatched. The CDR3 covers 14 residues. CDR1 is SGHRS, CDR2 YFSETQ, per germline. CDR3 DNA sequence: TGCGCCAGCAGCTTCACAGGGGGAAACACTGAAGCTTTCTTT. Protein sequence: CASSFTGGNTEAFF.

The chain is built from TRBV12-3 or TRBV12-4 and TRBJ2-7; D gene ambiguous. The CDR3 length is 12 residues. V shed 6 bases and J shed 0 bases, with 6 bases lying between them. The CDR3: CASRHSSYEQYF. CDR3 nucleotide sequence: TGTGCCAGCAGACACAGCTCCTACGAGCAGTACTTC.

This chain uses TRBV19 with TRBJ2-5; tentatively, D is TRBD1 (5 bases). Germline CDR1 reads LNHDA; CDR2 reads SQIVND (reference sequence). V lost 3 bases, J lost 2 bases, and 10 bases lay in between. The CDR3 sequence is 14 residues long. CDR3 in DNA: TGTGCCAGTAGTATGAACAGGAAACAAGAGACCCAGTACTTC. It codes for CASSMNRKQETQYF.

The chain is built from TRBV19 and TRBJ1-2, with 8 bases matching TRBD1. The germline CDR1 and CDR2 sequences are LNHDA and SQIVND (reference sequence). This CDR3 has 16 amino acids. After removal of 3 bases from V and 4 bases from J, the junction contained 10 bases not matched to a gene. The CDR3 loop reads CASSMNADRGGYGYTF. DNA for the CDR3: TGTGCCAGTAGTATGAACGCCGACAGGGGTGGCTATGGCTACACCTTC.

The chain has TRBV28 and TRBJ1-5; TRBD1 might be the D (6 bases). There are 16 residues in the CDR3. The germline V gene encodes CDR1 MDHEN and CDR2 SYDVKM. V dropped 7 bases and J dropped 2 bases, with 18 bases sitting between them. DNA of the CDR3: TGTGCCAGCATCTCTCCCTGGGGGCTGGGCAATCAGCCCCAGCATTTT. Protein sequence: CASISPWGLGNQPQHF.